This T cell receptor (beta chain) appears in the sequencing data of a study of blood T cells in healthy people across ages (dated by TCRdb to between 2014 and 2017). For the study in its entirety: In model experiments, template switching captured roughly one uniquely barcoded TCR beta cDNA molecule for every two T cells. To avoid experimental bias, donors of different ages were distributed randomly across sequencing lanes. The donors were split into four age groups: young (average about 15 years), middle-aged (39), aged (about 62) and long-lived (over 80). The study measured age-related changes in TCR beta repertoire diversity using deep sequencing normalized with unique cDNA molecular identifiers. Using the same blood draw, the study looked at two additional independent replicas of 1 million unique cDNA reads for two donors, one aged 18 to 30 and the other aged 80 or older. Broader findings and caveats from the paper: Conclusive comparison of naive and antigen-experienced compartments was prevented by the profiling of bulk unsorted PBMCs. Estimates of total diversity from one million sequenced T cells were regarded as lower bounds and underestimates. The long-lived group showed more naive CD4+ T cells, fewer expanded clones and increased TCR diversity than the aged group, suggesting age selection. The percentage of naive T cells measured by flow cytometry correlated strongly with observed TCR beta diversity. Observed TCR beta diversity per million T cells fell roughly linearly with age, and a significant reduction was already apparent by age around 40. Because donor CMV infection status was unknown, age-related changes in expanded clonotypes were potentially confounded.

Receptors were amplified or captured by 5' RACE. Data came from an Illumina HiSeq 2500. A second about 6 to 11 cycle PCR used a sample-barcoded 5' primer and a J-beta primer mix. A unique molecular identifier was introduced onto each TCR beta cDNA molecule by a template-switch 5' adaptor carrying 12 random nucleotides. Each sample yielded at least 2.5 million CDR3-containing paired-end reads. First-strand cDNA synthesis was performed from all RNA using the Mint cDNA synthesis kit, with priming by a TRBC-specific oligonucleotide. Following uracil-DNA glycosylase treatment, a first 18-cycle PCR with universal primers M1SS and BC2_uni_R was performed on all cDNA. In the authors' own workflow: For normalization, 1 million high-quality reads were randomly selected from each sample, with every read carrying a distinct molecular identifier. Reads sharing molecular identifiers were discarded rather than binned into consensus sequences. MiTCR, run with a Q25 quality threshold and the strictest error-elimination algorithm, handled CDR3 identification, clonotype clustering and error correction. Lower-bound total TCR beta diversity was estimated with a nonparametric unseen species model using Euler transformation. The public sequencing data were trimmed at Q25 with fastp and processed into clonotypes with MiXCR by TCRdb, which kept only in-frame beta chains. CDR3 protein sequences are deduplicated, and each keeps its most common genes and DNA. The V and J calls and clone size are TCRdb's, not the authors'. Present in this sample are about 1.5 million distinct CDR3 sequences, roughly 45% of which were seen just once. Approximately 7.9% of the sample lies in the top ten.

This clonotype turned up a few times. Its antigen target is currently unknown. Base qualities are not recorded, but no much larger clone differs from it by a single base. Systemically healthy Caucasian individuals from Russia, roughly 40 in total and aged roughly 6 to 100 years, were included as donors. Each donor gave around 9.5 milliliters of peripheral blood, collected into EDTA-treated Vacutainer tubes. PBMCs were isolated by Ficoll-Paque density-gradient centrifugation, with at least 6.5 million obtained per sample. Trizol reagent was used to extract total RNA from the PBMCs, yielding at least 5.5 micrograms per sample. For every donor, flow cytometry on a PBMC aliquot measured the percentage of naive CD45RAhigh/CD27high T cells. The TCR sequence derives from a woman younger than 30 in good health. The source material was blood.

The DNA sequence is TGCGCCAGCAGCCAAGTTTCTGAGGAGACTAGTTACTACGAGCAGTACTTC. It specifies CASSQVSEETSYYEQYF. The chain employs TRBV4-1 and TRBJ2-7, and possibly TRBD2, on 6 matching bases. V is cut by 1 base and J by 3 bases, and the space between the germline ends is 19 bases. CDR3 length: 17 amino acids, cysteine to phenylalanine. The kept DNA is CDR3 alone, 51 bases in frame from the first base. Looking up the germline V gene yields CDR1 MGHRA and CDR2 YSYEKL.